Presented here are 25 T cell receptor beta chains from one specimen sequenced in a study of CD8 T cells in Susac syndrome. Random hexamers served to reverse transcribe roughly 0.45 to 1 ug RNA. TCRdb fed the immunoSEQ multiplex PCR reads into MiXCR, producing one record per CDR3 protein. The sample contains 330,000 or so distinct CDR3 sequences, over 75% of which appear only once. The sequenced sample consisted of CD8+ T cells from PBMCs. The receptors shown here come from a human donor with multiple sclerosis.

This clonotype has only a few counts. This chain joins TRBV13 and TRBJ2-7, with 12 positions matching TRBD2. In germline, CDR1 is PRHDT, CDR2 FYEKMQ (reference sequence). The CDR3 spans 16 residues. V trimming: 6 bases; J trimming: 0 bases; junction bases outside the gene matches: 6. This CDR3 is CASSLGLAGTSYEQYF. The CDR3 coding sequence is TGTGCCAGCAGTCTAGGACTAGCGGGAACCTCCTACGAGCAGTACTTC.

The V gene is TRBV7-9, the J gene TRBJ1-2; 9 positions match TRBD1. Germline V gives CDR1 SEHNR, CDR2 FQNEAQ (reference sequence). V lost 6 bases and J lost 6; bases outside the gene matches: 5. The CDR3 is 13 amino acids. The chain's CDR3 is CASRGQGGDGYTF. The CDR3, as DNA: TGTGCCAGCAGGGGACAGGGAGGCGATGGCTACACCTTC.

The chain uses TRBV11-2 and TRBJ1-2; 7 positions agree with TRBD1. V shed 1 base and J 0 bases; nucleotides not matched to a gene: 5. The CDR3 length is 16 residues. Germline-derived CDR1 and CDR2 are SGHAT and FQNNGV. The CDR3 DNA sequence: TGTGCCAGCAGCTTAGCATGGAGGGGGCCTAACTATGGCTACACCTTC. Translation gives CASSLAWRGPNYGYTF. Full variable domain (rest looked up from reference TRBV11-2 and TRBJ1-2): EAGVAQSPRYKIIEKRQSVAFWCNPISGHATLYWYQQILGQGPKLLIQFQNNGVVDDSQLPKDRFSAERLKGVDSTLKIQPAKLEDSAVYLCASSLAWRGPNYGYTFGSGTRLTVV.

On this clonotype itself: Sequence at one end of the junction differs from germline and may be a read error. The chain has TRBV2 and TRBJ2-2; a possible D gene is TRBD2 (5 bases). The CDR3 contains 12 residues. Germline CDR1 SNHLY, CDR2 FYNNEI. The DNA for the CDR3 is TGTGCCAGCAGATATAACACCGGGGAGCCGTTTTTT. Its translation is CASRYNTGEPFF.

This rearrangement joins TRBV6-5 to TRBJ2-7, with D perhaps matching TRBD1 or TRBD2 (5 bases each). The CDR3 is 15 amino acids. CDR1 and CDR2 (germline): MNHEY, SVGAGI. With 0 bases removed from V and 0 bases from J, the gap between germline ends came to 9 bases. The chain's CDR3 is CASSYSRGGSYEQYF. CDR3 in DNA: TGTGCCAGCAGTTACTCGAGGGGTGGCTCCTACGAGCAGTACTTC.

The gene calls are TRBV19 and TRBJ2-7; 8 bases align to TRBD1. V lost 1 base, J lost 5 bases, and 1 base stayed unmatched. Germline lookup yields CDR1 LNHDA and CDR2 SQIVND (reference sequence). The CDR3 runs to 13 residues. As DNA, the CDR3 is TGTGCCAGTAGTATAGCAGGGGGCGACGAGCAGTACTTC. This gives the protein CASSIAGGDEQYF.

The CDR3 reads CASSPGLAETQYF. The CDR3 region has the DNA TGTGCCAGCAGCCCCGGACTAGCGGAGACCCAGTACTTC. This chain links TRBV11-2 with TRBJ2-5; 9 nucleotides agree with TRBD2. In germline, CDR1 is SGHAT, CDR2 FQNNGV. Germline trimming cut 5 bases from V and 5 bases from J; bases unmatched to any gene: 3. The CDR3 sequence is 13 residues long. Based on the CDR3 plus reference TRBV11-2 and TRBJ2-5, the full variable domain is EAGVAQSPRYKIIEKRQSVAFWCNPISGHATLYWYQQILGQGPKLLIQFQNNGVVDDSQLPKDRFSAERLKGVDSTLKIQPAKLEDSAVYLCASSPGLAETQYFGPGTRLLVL.

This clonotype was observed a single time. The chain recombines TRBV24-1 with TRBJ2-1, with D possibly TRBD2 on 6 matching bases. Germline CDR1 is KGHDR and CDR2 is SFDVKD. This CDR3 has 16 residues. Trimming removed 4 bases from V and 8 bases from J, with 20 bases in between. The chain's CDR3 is CATSDPPQAGVDEQFF. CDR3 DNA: TGTGCCACCAGTGACCCTCCCCAAGCGGGCGTCGATGAGCAGTTCTTC.

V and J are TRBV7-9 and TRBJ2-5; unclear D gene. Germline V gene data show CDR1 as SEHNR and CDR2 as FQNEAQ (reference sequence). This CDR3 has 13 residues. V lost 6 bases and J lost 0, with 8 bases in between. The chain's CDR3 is CASSKEYQETQYF. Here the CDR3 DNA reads TGTGCCAGCAGTAAGGAGTACCAAGAGACCCAGTACTTC. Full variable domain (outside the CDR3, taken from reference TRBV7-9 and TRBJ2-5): DTGVSQNPRHKITKRGQNVTFRCDPISEHNRLYWYRQTLGQGPEFLTYFQNEAQLEKSRLLSDRFSAERPKGSFSTLEIQRTEQGDSAMYLCASSKEYQETQYFGPGTRLLVL.

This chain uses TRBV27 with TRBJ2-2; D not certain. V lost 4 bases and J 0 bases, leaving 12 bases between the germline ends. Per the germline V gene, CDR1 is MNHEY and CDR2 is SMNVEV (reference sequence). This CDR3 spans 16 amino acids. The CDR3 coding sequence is TGTGCCAGCAGTTCCCTAGGTTTCGCGAACACCGGGGAGCTGTTTTTT. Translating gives CASSSLGFANTGELFF.

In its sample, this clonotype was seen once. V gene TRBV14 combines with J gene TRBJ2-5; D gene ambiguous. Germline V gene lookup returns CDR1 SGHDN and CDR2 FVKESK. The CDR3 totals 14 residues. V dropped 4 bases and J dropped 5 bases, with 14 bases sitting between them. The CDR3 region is CASSRNLVSETQYF. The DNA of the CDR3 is TGTGCCAGCAGCCGGAACTTGGTATCGGAGACCCAGTACTTC.

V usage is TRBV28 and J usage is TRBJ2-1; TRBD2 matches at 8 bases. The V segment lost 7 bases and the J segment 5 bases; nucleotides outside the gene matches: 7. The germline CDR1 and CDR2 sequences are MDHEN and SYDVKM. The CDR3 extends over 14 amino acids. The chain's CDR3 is CASMVLGLDNEQFF. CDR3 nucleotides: TGTGCCAGCATGGTTCTGGGACTAGACAATGAGCAGTTCTTC. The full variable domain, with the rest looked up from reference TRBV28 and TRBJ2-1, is DVKVTQSSRYLVKRTGEKVFLECVQDMDHENMFWYRQDPGLGLRLIYFSYDVKMKEKGDIPEGYSVSREKKERFSLILESASTNQTSMYLCASMVLGLDNEQFFGPGTRLTVL.

CDR3: CSVEDLETSGSSYNEQFF. The CDR3 nucleotides are TGCAGCGTTGAAGATCTCGAGACTAGCGGAAGCTCCTACAATGAGCAGTTCTTC. The chain recombines TRBV29-1 with TRBJ2-1, with 9 bases lining up with TRBD2. With V trimmed by 0 bases and J by 0 bases, 9 bases remained unmatched. Looked up from germline, CDR1 is SQVTM and CDR2 is ANQGSEA. The length of the CDR3 is 18 residues.

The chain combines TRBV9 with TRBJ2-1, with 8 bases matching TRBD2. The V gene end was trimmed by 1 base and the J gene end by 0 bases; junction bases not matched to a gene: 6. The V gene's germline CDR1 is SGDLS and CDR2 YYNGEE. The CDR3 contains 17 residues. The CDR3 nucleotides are TGTGCCAGCAGCGTAAGCACTAGCGGAAGCTCCTACAATGAGCAGTTCTTC. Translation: CASSVSTSGSSYNEQFF.

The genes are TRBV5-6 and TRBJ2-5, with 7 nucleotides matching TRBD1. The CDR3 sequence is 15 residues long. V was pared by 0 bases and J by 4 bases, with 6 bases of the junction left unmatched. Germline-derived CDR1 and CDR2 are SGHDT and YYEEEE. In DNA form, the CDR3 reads TGTGCCAGCAGCTTGGTAGAGGGGGCGCGAGAGACCCAGTACTTC. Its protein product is CASSLVEGARETQYF.

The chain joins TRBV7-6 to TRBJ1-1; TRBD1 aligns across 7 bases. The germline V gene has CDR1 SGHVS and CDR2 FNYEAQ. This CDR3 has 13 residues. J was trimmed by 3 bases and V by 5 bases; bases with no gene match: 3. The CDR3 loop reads CASSQGTDTEAFF. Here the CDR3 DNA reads TGTGCCAGCAGCCAAGGGACAGACACTGAAGCTTTCTTT.

The CDR3 nucleotides read TGTGCCAGCAAAAACCGTCTGGTAGCTTTCTTT. Protein sequence: CASKNRLVAFF. V usage is TRBV27 and J usage is TRBJ1-1; D is unclear. Trimming took 7 bases from V and 10 from J, leaving 13 bases between them. The CDR3 has 11 amino acids. CDR1 is MNHEY and CDR2 is SMNVEV in the germline V gene (reference sequence).

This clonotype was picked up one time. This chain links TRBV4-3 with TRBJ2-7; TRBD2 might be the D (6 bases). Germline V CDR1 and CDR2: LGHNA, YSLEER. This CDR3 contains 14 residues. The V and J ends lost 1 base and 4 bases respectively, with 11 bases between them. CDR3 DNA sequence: TGCGCCAGCAGCCAAGCAGGTGGAGGGTACGAGCAGTACTTC. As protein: CASSQAGGGYEQYF.

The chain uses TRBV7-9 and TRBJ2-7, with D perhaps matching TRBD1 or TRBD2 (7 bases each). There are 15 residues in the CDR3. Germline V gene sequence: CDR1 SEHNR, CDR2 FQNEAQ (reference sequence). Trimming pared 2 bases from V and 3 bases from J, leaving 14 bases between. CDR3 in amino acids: CASSLRSGGDYEQYF. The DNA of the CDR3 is TGTGCCAGCAGCTTAAGGTCAGGGGGGGACTACGAGCAGTACTTC.

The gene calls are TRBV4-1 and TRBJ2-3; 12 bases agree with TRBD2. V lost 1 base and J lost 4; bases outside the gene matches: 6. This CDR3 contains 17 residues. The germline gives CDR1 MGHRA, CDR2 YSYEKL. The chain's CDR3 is CASSQVGRLAGADTQYF. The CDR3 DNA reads TGCGCCAGCAGCCAAGTTGGGAGACTAGCGGGAGCAGATACGCAGTATTTT.

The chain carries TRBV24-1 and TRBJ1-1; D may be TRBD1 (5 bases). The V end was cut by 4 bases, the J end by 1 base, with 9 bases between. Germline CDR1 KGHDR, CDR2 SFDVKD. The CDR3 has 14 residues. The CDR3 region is CATSDHGGNTEAFF. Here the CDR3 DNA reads TGTGCCACCAGTGACCACGGGGGGAACACTGAAGCTTTCTTT.

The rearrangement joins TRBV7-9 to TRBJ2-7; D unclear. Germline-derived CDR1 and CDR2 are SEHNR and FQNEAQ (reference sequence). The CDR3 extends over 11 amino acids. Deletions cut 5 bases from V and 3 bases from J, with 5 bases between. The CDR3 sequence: CASSQFYEQYF. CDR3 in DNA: TGTGCCAGCAGCCAGTTCTACGAGCAGTACTTC. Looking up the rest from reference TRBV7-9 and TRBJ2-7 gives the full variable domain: DTGVSQNPRHKITKRGQNVTFRCDPISEHNRLYWYRQTLGQGPEFLTYFQNEAQLEKSRLLSDRFSAERPKGSFSTLEIQRTEQGDSAMYLCASSQFYEQYFGPGTRLTVT.

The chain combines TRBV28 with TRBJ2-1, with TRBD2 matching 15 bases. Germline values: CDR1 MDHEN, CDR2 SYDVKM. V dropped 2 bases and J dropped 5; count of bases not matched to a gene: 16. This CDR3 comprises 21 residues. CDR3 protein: CASSLLPGLAGGSSSDNEQFF. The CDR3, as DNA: TGTGCCAGCAGTTTACTGCCGGGACTAGCGGGAGGTTCGAGCTCAGACAATGAGCAGTTCTTC.

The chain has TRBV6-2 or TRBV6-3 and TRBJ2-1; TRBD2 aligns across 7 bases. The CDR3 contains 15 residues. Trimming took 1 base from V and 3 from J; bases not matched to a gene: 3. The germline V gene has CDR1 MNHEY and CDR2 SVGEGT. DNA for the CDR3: TGTGCCAGCAGTTACTTTGGGGGGGACTACAATGAGCAGTTCTTC. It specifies CASSYFGGDYNEQFF.

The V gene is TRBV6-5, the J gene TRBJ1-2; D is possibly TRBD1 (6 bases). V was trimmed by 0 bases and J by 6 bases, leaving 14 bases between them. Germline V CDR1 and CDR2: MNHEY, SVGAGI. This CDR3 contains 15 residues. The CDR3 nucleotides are TGTGCCAGCAGTTACTCGAACAGGGTGATGGATGGCTACACCTTC. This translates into CASSYSNRVMDGYTF.